These 32 T cell receptor beta chains share one sample of origin, sequenced in a study of blood T cell repertoires in COVID-19. Assay: immunoSEQ multiplex PCR; the TCRdb copy retains only in-frame clones and omits some. The data show 150,000 or so clones, with about four fifths seen just once and around 2.7% held by the top ten. The specimen was peripheral blood. The receptors were sampled from a woman of 80 years or more with acute or convalescent COVID-19.

The table lists this clone with a count of one. In DNA form, the CDR3 reads TGTGCCAGCAGTTTATTGGGGCAGGGTTCAAATACGCAGTATTTT. It translates to CASSLLGQGSNTQYF. The J gene is TRBJ2-3, the V gene TRBV27, with a tentative D call TRBD1 (5 bases). Per germline, CDR1 MNHEY and CDR2 SMNVEV (reference sequence). The V end lost 1 base, the J end lost 7 bases, and 15 bases lay between the germline ends. The CDR3 has 15 residues.

This clone was detected once. The rearrangement uses TRBV19 and TRBJ2-7; 9 bases align to TRBD1. Germline trimming cut 5 bases from V and 1 base from J; bases unmatched to any gene: 9. The CDR3 consists of 16 residues. Germline CDR1 is LNHDA and CDR2 is SQIVND (reference sequence). The CDR3 region has the DNA TGTGCCAGTAGTCCCTTCGAACAGGGGGCGTCCTACGAGCAGTACTTC. It is translated as CASSPFEQGASYEQYF.

CDR3 in amino acids: CASSIARGRGQPQHF. The CDR3 nucleotides are TGTGCCAGTAGTATAGCCAGGGGTAGGGGTCAGCCCCAGCATTTT. The rearrangement uses TRBV19 and TRBJ1-5; weak D call: TRBD1 (6 bases). CDR1 LNHDA and CDR2 SQIVND come from the germline V gene (reference sequence). V dropped 1 base and J dropped 6 bases, with 13 bases sitting between them. This CDR3 contains 15 residues.

The chain combines TRBV2 with TRBJ1-4; 9 bases agree with TRBD1. The CDR3 is 15 amino acids. The trim removed 3 bases at V and 7 bases at J, leaving 6 bases unmatched. Looked up from germline, CDR1 is SNHLY and CDR2 is FYNNEI. CDR3 nucleotides: TGTGCCAGCAGTGACGGGGACAGGGTTGGTGAAAAACTGTTTTTT. This gives the protein CASSDGDRVGEKLFF.

V gene TRBV25-1 combines with J gene TRBJ1-2, with 8 bases that match TRBD1. The CDR3 spans 14 residues. With 6 bases clipped from V and 0 bases from J, the junction kept 3 bases outside the gene matches. The germline gives CDR1 MGHDK, CDR2 SYGVNS. The CDR3 loop is CASRGDRTNYGYTF. As DNA, the CDR3 is TGTGCCAGCAGAGGGGACAGGACTAACTATGGCTACACCTTC.

This clone was detected a few times. This chain uses TRBV2 with TRBJ2-5; a weak D match, TRBD2 (6 bases). V was cut by 10 bases and J by 3 bases, with 18 bases left in between. Per the germline V gene, CDR1 is SNHLY and CDR2 is FYNNEI. This CDR3 region has 14 residues. CDR3 loop: CATGGPSEKETQYF. CDR3 DNA: TGTGCCACCGGGGGACCCTCAGAAAAAGAGACCCAGTACTTC.

The chain is built from TRBV6-5 and TRBJ2-7, with 10 bases that match TRBD2. CDR1 and CDR2 from the germline V gene are MNHEY and SVGAGI. V lost 5 bases and J lost 1; bases outside the gene matches: 5. CDR3 length: 15 amino acids. The CDR3 protein is CASSQSGGASYEQYF. CDR3 DNA: TGTGCCAGCAGTCAAAGCGGGGGGGCTTCCTACGAGCAGTACTTC.

The V gene is TRBV6-6, the J gene TRBJ1-2, with TRBD1 as a possible D gene (5 bases). The germline V gene has CDR1 MNHNY and CDR2 SVGAGI (reference sequence). The CDR3 runs 12 residues. V lost 10 bases to trimming and J lost 4 bases, with 13 bases between them. The CDR3 sequence is CATSGGTYGYTF. The CDR3 DNA reads TGTGCCACCTCTGGAGGGACCTATGGCTACACCTTC.

The chain combines TRBV12-3 or TRBV12-4 with TRBJ1-2, with D tentatively TRBD1 (6 bases). V lost 4 bases and J 2 bases, leaving 8 bases between the germline ends. CDR3 size: 13 residues. The CDR3 sequence is CASSSQGNYGYTF. As DNA, the CDR3 is TGTGCCAGCAGTTCCCAGGGGAACTATGGCTACACCTTC.

V usage is TRBV2 and J usage is TRBJ1-1; D unclear. Germline V gene lookup returns CDR1 SNHLY and CDR2 FYNNEI. This CDR3 has 13 residues. The V end lost 8 bases, the J end lost 4 bases, and 14 bases lay between the germline ends. The CDR3 nucleotides read TGTGCCAGCTCCCGGGATCTCGGCACTGAAGCTTTCTTT. This gives the protein CASSRDLGTEAFF.

This clone was recorded only once. The V gene is TRBV7-8, the J gene TRBJ1-1; D gene unclear. The CDR3 spans 13 residues. The V gene's germline CDR1 is SGHVS and CDR2 FQNEAQ. Trimming removed 8 bases from V and 1 base from J, with 11 bases in between. CDR3 amino acids: CASARRGNTEAFF. The CDR3 DNA reads TGTGCCAGCGCCCGACGGGGGAACACTGAAGCTTTCTTT.

The V and J genes are TRBV7-3 and TRBJ2-3; no reliable D call. V shed 4 bases and J shed 5 bases, with 7 bases lying between them. This CDR3 has 12 amino acids. Germline assignment: CDR1 SGHTA and CDR2 FQGTGA. CDR3 sequence (DNA): TGTGCCAGCAGCTCTATTGGAGATACGCAGTATTTT. Its translation: CASSSIGDTQYF.

This clone appeared once. The chain couples TRBV18 to TRBJ2-3; D is perhaps TRBD2 (6 bases). This CDR3 spans 14 amino acids. Trimming took 6 bases from V and 2 from J, leaving 12 bases between them. Looked up from germline, CDR1 is KGHSH and CDR2 is LQKENI. In DNA form, the CDR3 reads TGTGCCAGCTCCTCCGGGACTGACACAGATACGCAGTATTTT. Protein product: CASSSGTDTDTQYF.

This chain connects TRBV5-1 to TRBJ2-1; D possibly corresponds to TRBD2 (7 bases). This CDR3 is built from 17 residues. V dropped 4 bases and J dropped 3 bases, with 20 bases sitting between them. CDR1 and CDR2 from the germline V gene are SGHRS and YFSETQ. DNA for the CDR3: TGCGCCAGCAGCCCCCGAGGGGGGAGGGGAGACTACAATGAGCAGTTCTTC. This codes for CASSPRGGRGDYNEQFF. Together with reference TRBV5-1 and TRBJ2-1, the CDR3 gives the full variable domain: KAGVTQTPRYLIKTRGQQVTLSCSPISGHRSVSWYQQTPGQGLQFLFEYFSETQRNKGNFPGRFSGRQFSNSRSEMNVSTLELGDSALYLCASSPRGGRGDYNEQFFGPGTRLTVL.

The rearrangement links TRBV14 to TRBJ2-5, with a possible D match to TRBD1 (5 bases). The germline V and J ends were trimmed by 1 base and 6 bases, with 9 bases remaining between them. This CDR3 is built from 13 residues. Germline CDR1 SGHDN, CDR2 FVKESK. The CDR3 bases are TGTGCCAGCAGCCAAGCTGGGGCGAAGACCCAGTACTTC. Residues: CASSQAGAKTQYF.

The rearrangement links TRBV10-1 to TRBJ1-1; TRBD1 is a possible D gene (6 bases). Germline CDR1 reads WNHNN; CDR2 reads SYGVQD (reference sequence). This CDR3 spans 16 amino acids. The V gene lost 0 bases and the J gene lost 4 bases, with 15 bases spanning the gap. Here the CDR3 DNA reads TGCGCCAGCAGTGAGTCGACAGGCAGGGATGGCACTGAAGCTTTCTTT. It yields the protein CASSESTGRDGTEAFF.

The rearrangement joins TRBV11-3 to TRBJ2-1; 8 bases are a match to TRBD1. The CDR3 is 16 residues long. CDR1 and CDR2 from the germline V gene are SGHNT and YENEEA. Trimming removed 3 bases from V and 0 bases from J; junction bases left unmatched: 4. The CDR3, as DNA: TGTGCCAGCAGCTTGCGGACAGGGAGCTCCTACAATGAGCAGTTCTTC. It codes for CASSLRTGSSYNEQFF.

J is TRBJ2-3 and V is TRBV25-1; 12 bases fit TRBD2. Germline V gives CDR1 MGHDK, CDR2 SYGVNS. The CDR3 length is 16 residues. With 4 bases clipped from V and 5 bases from J, the junction kept 7 bases outside the gene matches. The CDR3 spells CASSGRLAGDKDTQYF. Here the CDR3 DNA reads TGTGCCAGCAGTGGCCGACTAGCGGGGGACAAAGATACGCAGTATTTT.

About this clone: This sample also contains other DNA sequences that code for the same CDR3. This chain uses TRBV18 with TRBJ1-1; no clear D gene. This CDR3 is 14 amino acids long. CDR1 and CDR2 (germline): KGHSH, LQKENI. The V end was cut by 3 bases, the J end by 1 base, with 9 bases between. The CDR3 region is CASSPESGNTEAFF. The CDR3 nucleotides read TGTGCCAGCTCACCGGAGTCGGGGAACACTGAAGCTTTCTTT.

This sequence joins TRBV5-4 and TRBJ2-5; 13 nucleotides align to TRBD2. Germline V gene data show CDR1 as SGHNT and CDR2 as YYREEE (reference sequence). The CDR3 has 18 amino acids. The J segment lost 4 bases and the V segment lost 0 bases, leaving 9 bases of the junction unmatched. CDR3 DNA: TGTGCCAGCAGCTTGGCACCCCGACTAGCGGGGGGAAGAGAGACCCAGTACTTC. It codes for CASSLAPRLAGGRETQYF.

The V call is TRBV10-3, the J call TRBJ1-1, with a tentative D call TRBD1 (6 bases). V was clipped by 5 bases and J by 7 bases, with 11 bases between them. Germline V lookup: CDR1 ENHRY, CDR2 SYGVKD. The CDR3 runs 12 residues. The CDR3 nucleotides are TGTGCCATCAGTAAGGGGGTGGTTGAAGCTTTCTTT. This gives the protein CAISKGVVEAFF.

This clone was counted a few times. The chain recombines TRBV5-1 with TRBJ1-3; TRBD1 aligns across 7 bases. J was trimmed by 2 bases and V by 1 base; bases with no gene match: 6. CDR3 length: 16 residues. Per germline, CDR1 SGHRS and CDR2 YFSETQ. In DNA form, the CDR3 reads TGCGCCAGCAGCTTGTTCCAGGGGGGACCTGGAAACACCATATATTTT. Protein sequence: CASSLFQGGPGNTIYF.

This clone was counted a single time. The chain recombines TRBV6-2 or TRBV6-3 with TRBJ2-2; 7 positions agree with TRBD1. CDR1 MNHEY and CDR2 SVGEGT come from the germline V gene. J gave up 1 base and V 0 bases, and 17 bases lay outside the gene matches. CDR3 length: 21 amino acids. The chain's CDR3 is CASSYSLLGFGQARNTGELFF. CDR3 nucleotides: TGTGCCAGCAGTTACTCGTTATTGGGGTTCGGACAGGCTCGGAACACCGGGGAGCTGTTTTTT.

V is TRBV18 and J is TRBJ1-1, with D possibly matching TRBD1 (5 bases). Trimming cost V 6 bases and J 4 bases, with 12 bases left between them. Germline CDR1 is KGHSH and CDR2 is LQKENI. The CDR3 covers 13 residues. The CDR3 DNA sequence: TGTGCCAGCTCCCCGCGACAGACCACTGAAGCTTTCTTT. Its protein is CASSPRQTTEAFF.

The V and J genes are TRBV15 and TRBJ2-1, with a tentative D call TRBD1 (5 bases). CDR3 length: 14 amino acids. Trimming stripped 3 bases from V and 6 bases from J, with 12 bases between. Germline-derived CDR1 and CDR2 are LNHNV and YYDKDF (reference sequence). The CDR3 coding sequence is TGTGCCACCAGCAGGACAGCCCTACTCAATGAGCAGTTCTTC. This codes for CATSRTALLNEQFF.

This clone was observed a handful of times. This rearrangement joins TRBV9 to TRBJ2-7; 8 bases are a match to TRBD2. Per germline, CDR1 SGDLS and CDR2 YYNGEE. V lost 7 bases and J lost 2; bases outside the gene matches: 5. This CDR3 spans 13 amino acids. CDR3 region: CASGPGGAYEQYF. The CDR3 region has the DNA TGTGCCAGCGGGCCGGGGGGGGCCTACGAGCAGTACTTC.

J is TRBJ2-1 and V is TRBV2, with 14 bases aligning to TRBD2. V was pared by 4 bases and J by 11 bases, with 7 bases of the junction left unmatched. The CDR3 extends over 15 amino acids. In germline, CDR1 is SNHLY, CDR2 FYNNEI. The DNA of the CDR3 is TGTGCCAGCAGTGTGGGACTAGCGGGGGAAGGCCAGCAGTTCTTC. This sequence encodes CASSVGLAGEGQQFF.

This clone was found once. The chain recombines TRBV5-1 with TRBJ2-5; 9 nucleotides align to TRBD1. V trimming: 4 bases; J trimming: 4 bases; junction bases outside the gene matches: 8. The CDR3 loop spans 15 amino acids. CDR1 and CDR2 from the germline V gene are SGHRS and YFSETQ. The CDR3 spells CASSPTQDRGETQYF. The CDR3 coding sequence is TGCGCCAGCAGCCCAACCCAGGACAGGGGAGAGACCCAGTACTTC.

This chain joins TRBV10-3 and TRBJ2-3, with a weak D call TRBD1 (5 bases). The V gene lost 2 bases and the J gene lost 6 bases, with 15 bases spanning the gap. Germline CDR1 is ENHRY and CDR2 is SYGVKD. CDR3 length: 15 amino acids. As DNA, the CDR3 is TGTGCCATCAGTGAGATGGGGCAGAGCGCGGATACGCAGTATTTT. As protein: CAISEMGQSADTQYF.

This clone appeared a few times. The rearrangement links TRBV18 to TRBJ1-4; TRBD1 agrees at 9 bases. The germline gives CDR1 KGHSH, CDR2 LQKENI. J lost 4 bases, V lost 0 bases, and 6 bases had no gene match. This CDR3 region has 17 residues. The CDR3, as DNA: TGTGCCAGCTCACCACCGACAGGGGGTTTGGATAATGAAAAACTGTTTTTT. Translated, it gives CASSPPTGGLDNEKLFF.

The V and J genes are TRBV9 and TRBJ2-7; TRBD1 matches 8 bases. The CDR3 sequence is 16 residues long. CDR1 is SGDLS and CDR2 is YYNGEE in the germline V gene. V lost 2 bases to trimming and J lost 0 bases; unmatched junction nucleotides: 7. CDR3 in DNA: TGTGCCAGCAGCGTTGGGACAGGTCTCCCCTCCTACGAGCAGTACTTC. Translated, it gives CASSVGTGLPSYEQYF.

The CDR3 bases are TGTGCCAGCAGCTTGGTCCGAGGCACTGAAGCTTTCTTT. Translating it yields CASSLVRGTEAFF. The genes are TRBV13 and TRBJ1-1; D is uncertain. V was shortened by 3 bases and J by 4 bases, with 9 bases between the two germline ends. Looked up from germline, CDR1 is PRHDT and CDR2 is FYEKMQ (reference sequence). The CDR3 is made up of 13 amino acids.